Described below is a single T cell receptor beta chain sequence and its context. The antigen remains undetermined. The same CDR3 can be traced to other DNA sequences in this sample. Cells sorted by CD45RO/CCR7/CD25/CD127/CD95/CD27 comprised CD4+ naive, central memory, regulatory and stem cell-like memory cells. Germline CDR1 SEHNR, CDR2 FQNEAQ (reference sequence). The CDR3 is made up of 13 amino acids. V gave up 4 bases and J gave up 4 bases; unmatched junction bases: 3. What was sequenced were expressed TCRB transcripts, since all of the isolated RNA had been reverse transcribed. This table comes from immunoSEQ multiplex PCR, and its TCRdb copy is limited to in-frame clones, with some not included. The repertoire holds around 150,000 clones, under 13% seen once, with more than 0.45% in the top ten. These data originate in a study of beta chain features in type 1 diabetes. Overall study findings and caveats: All four CD4+ subsets from Type 1 diabetes patients carried moderately but significantly shorter TCRB CDR3s.

This TCR was recovered from a young man with type 1 diabetes. The chain employs TRBV7-9 and TRBJ1-2; 7 bases line up with TRBD1. The sample was central memory CD4+ T cells from blood. CDR3 region: CASSSGQRYGYTF. The CDR3 coding sequence is TGTGCCAGCAGCTCGGGACAGCGCTATGGCTACACCTTC.